This T cell receptor (beta chain) appears in the sequencing data of a study of OX40 agonist ivuxolimab in advanced cancers. Profiled with immunoSEQ multiplex PCR; TCRdb holds only in-frame clones, not every one. The sample consists of 13,000 or so clones, 70% to 85% of them appearing once. The CDR3 length is 15 residues. Looked up from germline, CDR1 is LNHDA and CDR2 is SQIVND (reference sequence). V was clipped by 3 bases and J by 5 bases, with 17 bases between them. The receptor's source is an adult with an advanced solid tumor such as melanoma, head and neck, liver or kidney cancer. The chain joins TRBV19 to TRBJ2-7, with a weak D call TRBD2 (6 bases). The sample was CD4+ or CD8+ T cells sorted from blood, taken in a trial of the OX40 agonist ivuxolimab. The CDR3 reads CASSISVGGRNEQYF. CDR3 DNA: TGTGCCAGTAGTATCAGTGTGGGGGGAAGGAACGAGCAGTACTTC. The variable domain in full, completed from reference TRBV19 and TRBJ2-7, reads DGGITQSPKYLFRKEGQNVTLSCEQNLNHDAMYWYRQDPGQGLRLIYYSQIVNDFQKGDIAEGYSVSREKKESFPLTVTSAQKNPTAFYLCASSISVGGRNEQYFGPGTRLTVT.